Presented here are 8 T cell receptor beta chains from one specimen sequenced in a study of a mutant IDH1 vaccine in newly diagnosed glioma. Regarding time point: baseline, week 1 (first vaccination visit). Treatment: pre-vaccination baseline after standard-of-care therapy. Profiled with immunoSEQ multiplex PCR; TCRdb holds only in-frame clones, not every one. The table lists roughly 71,000 clones, 65% to 90% of them singletons. Sequences were derived from PBMCs, sampled from a glioma patient treated with radiotherapy, temozolomide or both. These receptors were obtained from a man aged 25 to 40 with glioma.

The chain's CDR3 is CASTAGNSPLHF. The CDR3, as DNA: TGTGCCAGCACCGCCGGCAATTCACCCCTCCACTTT. This rearrangement joins TRBV7-9 to TRBJ1-6; D is unclear. Germline CDR1 is SEHNR and CDR2 is FQNEAQ (reference sequence). The CDR3 contains 12 residues. The V gene lost 7 bases and the J gene lost 7 bases, with 8 bases spanning the gap.

This CDR3 reads CASSLTAGVGYEQYF. CDR3 nucleotide sequence: TGCGCCAGCAGCTTGACGGCAGGGGTTGGCTACGAGCAGTACTTC. The genes are TRBV5-1 and TRBJ2-7, with D perhaps TRBD1 (6 bases). V shed 1 base and J shed 3 bases, with 14 bases lying between them. The CDR3 spans 15 residues. Germline values: CDR1 SGHRS, CDR2 YFSETQ.

This chain uses TRBV9 with TRBJ1-6; D unresolved. Trimming took 2 bases from V and 7 from J, leaving 10 bases between them. Germline CDR1 reads SGDLS; CDR2 reads YYNGEE. There are 14 residues in the CDR3. The CDR3 DNA is TGTGCCAGCAGCGTTGACATTCTCAATTCACCCCTCCACTTT. Protein: CASSVDILNSPLHF. Full variable domain (rest looked up from reference TRBV9 and TRBJ1-6): DSGVTQTPKHLITATGQRVTLRCSPRSGDLSVYWYQQSLDQGLQFLIQYYNGEERAKGNILERFSAQQFPDLHSELNLSSLELGDSALYFCASSVDILNSPLHFGNGTRLTVT.

The gene calls are TRBV6-1 and TRBJ2-6, with D possibly TRBD1 on 6 matching bases. With 6 bases removed from V and 0 bases from J, the gap between germline ends came to 6 bases. Germline-derived CDR1 and CDR2 are MNHNS and SASEGT. The CDR3 consists of 14 residues. As DNA, the CDR3 is TGTGCCAGCAGGGGACACTCTGGGGCCAACGTCCTGACTTTC. Its translation: CASRGHSGANVLTF.

V is TRBV7-9 and J is TRBJ1-4, with D possibly TRBD1 on 6 matching bases. Germline CDR1 and CDR2: SEHNR and FQNEAQ (reference sequence). CDR3 length equals 12 residues. Here the CDR3 reads CAGARTNEKLFF. DNA for the CDR3: TGTGCGGGGGCGCGAACTAATGAAAAACTGTTTTTT.

This sequence joins TRBV4-2 and TRBJ2-3; 8 positions agree with TRBD2. CDR1 and CDR2 from the germline V gene are LGHNA and YNFKEQ. J was trimmed by 2 bases and V by 5 bases; bases with no gene match: 9. The CDR3 covers 16 residues. CDR3 bases: TGTGCCAGCAGCGCTACCTGGGGACTAGTCACAGATACGCAGTATTTT. This encodes CASSATWGLVTDTQYF.

V usage is TRBV7-6 and J usage is TRBJ2-1; 8 nucleotides agree with TRBD1. Germline V gene sequence: CDR1 SGHVS, CDR2 FNYEAQ. The V and J ends lost 0 bases and 9 bases, in that order; junction bases with no gene match: 7. CDR3 size: 15 residues. CDR3 loop: CASSLAGQGASEQFF. DNA of the CDR3: TGTGCCAGCAGCTTAGCGGGCCAGGGGGCGTCTGAGCAGTTCTTC.

The rearrangement uses TRBV6-5 and TRBJ2-7; TRBD1 agrees at 7 bases. Germline V gene data show CDR1 as MNHEY and CDR2 as SVGAGI. The CDR3 totals 16 residues. V was pared by 4 bases and J by 6 bases, with 15 bases of the junction left unmatched. In DNA, the CDR3 is TGTGCCAGCAGTTCTAACGAGGGGGCTTATAGAATCGAGCAGTACTTC. Protein product: CASSSNEGAYRIEQYF.